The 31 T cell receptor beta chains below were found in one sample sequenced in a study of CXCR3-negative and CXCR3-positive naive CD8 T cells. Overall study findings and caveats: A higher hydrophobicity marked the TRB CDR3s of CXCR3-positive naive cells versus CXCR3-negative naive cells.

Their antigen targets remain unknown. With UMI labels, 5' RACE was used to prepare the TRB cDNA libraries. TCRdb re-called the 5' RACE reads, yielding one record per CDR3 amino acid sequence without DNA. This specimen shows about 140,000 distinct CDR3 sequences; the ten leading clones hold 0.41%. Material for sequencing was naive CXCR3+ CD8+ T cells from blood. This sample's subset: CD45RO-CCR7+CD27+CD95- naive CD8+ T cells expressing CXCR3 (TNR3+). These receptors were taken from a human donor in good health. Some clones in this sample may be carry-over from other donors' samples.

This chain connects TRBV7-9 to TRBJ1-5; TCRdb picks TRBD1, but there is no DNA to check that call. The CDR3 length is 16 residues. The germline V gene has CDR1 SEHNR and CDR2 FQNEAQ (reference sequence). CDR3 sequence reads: CASSHTTQGARQPQHF.

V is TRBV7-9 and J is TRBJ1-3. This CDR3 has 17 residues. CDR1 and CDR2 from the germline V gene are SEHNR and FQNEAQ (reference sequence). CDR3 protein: CASSLGGGSGPGNTIYF.

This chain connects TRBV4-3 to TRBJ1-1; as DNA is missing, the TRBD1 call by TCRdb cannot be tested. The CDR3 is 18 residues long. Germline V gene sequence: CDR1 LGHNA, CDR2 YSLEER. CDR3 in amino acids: CASSHLTGFIVGDTEAFF.

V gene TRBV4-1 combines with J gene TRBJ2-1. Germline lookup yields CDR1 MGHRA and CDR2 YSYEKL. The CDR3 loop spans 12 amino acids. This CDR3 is CASSQDGRGQFF.

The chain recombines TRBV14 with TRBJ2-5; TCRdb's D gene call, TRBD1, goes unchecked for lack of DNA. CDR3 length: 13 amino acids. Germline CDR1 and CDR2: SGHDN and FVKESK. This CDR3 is CASSQGWAETQYF.

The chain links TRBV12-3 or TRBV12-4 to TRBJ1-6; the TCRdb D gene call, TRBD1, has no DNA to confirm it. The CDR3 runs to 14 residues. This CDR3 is CASSPTTGGSPLHF.

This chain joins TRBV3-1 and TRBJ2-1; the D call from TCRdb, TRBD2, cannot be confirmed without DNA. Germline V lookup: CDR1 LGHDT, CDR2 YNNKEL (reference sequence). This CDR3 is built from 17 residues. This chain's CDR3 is CASSALAGTLPYNEQFF.

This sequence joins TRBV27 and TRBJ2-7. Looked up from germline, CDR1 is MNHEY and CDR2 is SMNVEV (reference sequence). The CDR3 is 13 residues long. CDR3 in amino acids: CASSFSISYEQYF.

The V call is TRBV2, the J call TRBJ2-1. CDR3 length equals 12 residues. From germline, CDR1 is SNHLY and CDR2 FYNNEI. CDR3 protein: CASSQVNNEQFF.

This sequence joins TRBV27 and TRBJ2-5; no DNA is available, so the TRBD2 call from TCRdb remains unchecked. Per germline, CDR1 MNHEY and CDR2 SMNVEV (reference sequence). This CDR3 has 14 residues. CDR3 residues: CASRILDGGETQYF.

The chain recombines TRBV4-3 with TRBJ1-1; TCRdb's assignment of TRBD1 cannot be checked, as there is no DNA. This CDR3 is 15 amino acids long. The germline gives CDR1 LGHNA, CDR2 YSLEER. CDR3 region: CASSQMGGAYTEAFF.

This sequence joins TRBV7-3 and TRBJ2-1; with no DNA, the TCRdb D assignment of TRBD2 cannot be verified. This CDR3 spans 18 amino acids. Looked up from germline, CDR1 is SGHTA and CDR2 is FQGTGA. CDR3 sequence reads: CASSLYPGTSGSFNEQFF.

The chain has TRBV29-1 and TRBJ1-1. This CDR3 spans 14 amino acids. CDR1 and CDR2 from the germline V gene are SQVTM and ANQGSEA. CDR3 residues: CSVEEVWSDTEAFF.

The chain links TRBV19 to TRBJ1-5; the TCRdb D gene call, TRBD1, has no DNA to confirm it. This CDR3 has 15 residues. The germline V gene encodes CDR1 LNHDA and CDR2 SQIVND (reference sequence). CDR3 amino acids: CASSMGSRGRQPQHF.

CDR3 amino acids: CASSFAGTYEQYF. The rearrangement joins TRBV6-6 to TRBJ2-7; the TCRdb D gene call, TRBD1, has no DNA to confirm it. There are 13 residues in the CDR3. Germline CDR1 MNHNY, CDR2 SVGAGI (reference sequence).

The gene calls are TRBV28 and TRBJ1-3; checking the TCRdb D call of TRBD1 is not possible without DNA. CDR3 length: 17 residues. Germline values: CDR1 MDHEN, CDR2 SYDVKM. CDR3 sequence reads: CASRSGTGDISGNTIYF.

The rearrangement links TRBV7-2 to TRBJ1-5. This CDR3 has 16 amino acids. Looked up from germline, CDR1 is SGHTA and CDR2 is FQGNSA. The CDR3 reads CASSLGGGYSNQPQHF. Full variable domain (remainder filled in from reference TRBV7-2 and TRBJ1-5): GAGVSQSPSNKVTEKGKDVELRCDPISGHTALYWYRQSLGQGLEFLIYFQGNSAPDKSGLPSDRFSAERTGGSVSTLTIQRTQQEDSAVYLCASSLGGGYSNQPQHFGDGTRLSIL.

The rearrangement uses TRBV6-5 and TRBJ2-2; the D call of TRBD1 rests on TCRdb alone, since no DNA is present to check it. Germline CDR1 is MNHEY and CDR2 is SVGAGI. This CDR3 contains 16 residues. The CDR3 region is CASSSGGQGSGGELFF.

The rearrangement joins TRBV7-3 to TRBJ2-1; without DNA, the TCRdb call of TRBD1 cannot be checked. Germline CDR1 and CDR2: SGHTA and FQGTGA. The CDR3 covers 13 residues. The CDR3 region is CASSLQGGAEQFF.

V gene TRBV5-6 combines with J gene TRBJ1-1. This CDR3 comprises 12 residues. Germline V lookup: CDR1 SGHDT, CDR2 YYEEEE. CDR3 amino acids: CASSVRNTEAFF.

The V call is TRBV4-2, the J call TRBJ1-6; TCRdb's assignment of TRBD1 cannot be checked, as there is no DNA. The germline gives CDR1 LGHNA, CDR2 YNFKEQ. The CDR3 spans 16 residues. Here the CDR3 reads CASSRSLGQGQSPLHF.

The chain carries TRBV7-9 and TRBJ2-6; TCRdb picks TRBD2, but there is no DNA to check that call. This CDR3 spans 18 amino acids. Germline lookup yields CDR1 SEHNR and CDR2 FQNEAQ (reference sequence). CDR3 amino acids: CASSRLPGQAAGANVLTF.

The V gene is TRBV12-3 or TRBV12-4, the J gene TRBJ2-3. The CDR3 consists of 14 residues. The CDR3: CASSLYSRTDTQYF.

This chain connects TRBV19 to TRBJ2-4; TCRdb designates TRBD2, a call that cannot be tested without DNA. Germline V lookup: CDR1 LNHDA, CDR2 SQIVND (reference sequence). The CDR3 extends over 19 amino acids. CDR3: CASSIGTSGNDLAKNIQYF.

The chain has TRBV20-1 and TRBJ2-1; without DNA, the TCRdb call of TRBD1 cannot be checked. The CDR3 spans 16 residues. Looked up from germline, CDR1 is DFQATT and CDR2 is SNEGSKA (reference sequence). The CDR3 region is CSARAELPPMNNEQFF.

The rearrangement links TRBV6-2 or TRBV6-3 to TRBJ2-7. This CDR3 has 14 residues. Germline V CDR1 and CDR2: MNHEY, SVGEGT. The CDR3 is CASSHWEQPYEQYF.

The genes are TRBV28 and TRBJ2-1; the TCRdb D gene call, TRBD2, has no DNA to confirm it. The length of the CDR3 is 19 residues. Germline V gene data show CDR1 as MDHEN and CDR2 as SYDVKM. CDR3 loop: CASSTRGTSGGYIYNEQFF.

CDR3 amino acids: CSARDRDYIYNEQFF. The chain uses TRBV20-1 and TRBJ2-1; the D call from TCRdb, TRBD2, cannot be confirmed without DNA. Germline-derived CDR1 and CDR2 are DFQATT and SNEGSKA (reference sequence). The length of the CDR3 is 15 residues.

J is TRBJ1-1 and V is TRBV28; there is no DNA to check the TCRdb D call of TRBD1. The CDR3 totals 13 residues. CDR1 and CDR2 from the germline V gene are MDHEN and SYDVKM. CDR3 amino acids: CASRPGGGTEAFF.

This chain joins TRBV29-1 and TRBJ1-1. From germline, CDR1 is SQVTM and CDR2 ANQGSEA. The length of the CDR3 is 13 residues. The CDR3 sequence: CSVTTGLTSEAFF. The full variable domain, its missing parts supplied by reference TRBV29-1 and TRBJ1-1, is SAVISQKPSRDICQRGTSLTIQCQVDSQVTMMFWYRQQPGQSLTLIATANQGSEATYESGFVIDKFPISRPNLTFSTLTVSNMSPEDSSIYLCSVTTGLTSEAFFGQGTRLTVV.

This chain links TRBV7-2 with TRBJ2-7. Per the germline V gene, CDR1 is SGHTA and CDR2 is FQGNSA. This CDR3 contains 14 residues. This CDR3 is CPSSLPDISYEQYF. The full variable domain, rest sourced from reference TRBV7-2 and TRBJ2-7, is GAGVSQSPSNKVTEKGKDVELRCDPISGHTALYWYRQSLGQGLEFLIYFQGNSAPDKSGLPSDRFSAERTGGSVSTLTIQRTQQEDSAVYLCPSSLPDISYEQYFGPGTRLTVT.